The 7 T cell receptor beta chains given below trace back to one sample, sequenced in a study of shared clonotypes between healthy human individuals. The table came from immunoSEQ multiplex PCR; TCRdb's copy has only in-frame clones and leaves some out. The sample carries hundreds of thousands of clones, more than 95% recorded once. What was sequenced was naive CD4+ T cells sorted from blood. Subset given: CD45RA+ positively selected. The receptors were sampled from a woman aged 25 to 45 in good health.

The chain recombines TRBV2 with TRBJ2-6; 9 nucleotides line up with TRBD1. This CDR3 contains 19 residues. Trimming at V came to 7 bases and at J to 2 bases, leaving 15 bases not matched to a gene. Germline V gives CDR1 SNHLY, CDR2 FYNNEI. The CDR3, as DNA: TGTGCCAGCACTAAAAGACCGGGACAGGGTAATACTGGGGCCAACGTCCTGACTTTC. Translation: CASTKRPGQGNTGANVLTF.

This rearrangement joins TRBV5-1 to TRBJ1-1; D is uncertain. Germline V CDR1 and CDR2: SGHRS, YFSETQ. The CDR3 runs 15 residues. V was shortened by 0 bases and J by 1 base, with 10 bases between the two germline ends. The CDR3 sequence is CASSLDAVPNTEAFF. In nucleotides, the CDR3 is TGCGCCAGCAGCTTGGATGCGGTACCGAACACTGAAGCTTTCTTT.

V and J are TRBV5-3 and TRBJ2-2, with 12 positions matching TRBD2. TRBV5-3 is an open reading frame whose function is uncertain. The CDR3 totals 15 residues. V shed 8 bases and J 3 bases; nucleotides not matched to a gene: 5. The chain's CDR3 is CASAGTSGYTGELFF. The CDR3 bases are TGTGCCAGCGCCGGGACTAGCGGGTACACCGGGGAGCTGTTTTTT.

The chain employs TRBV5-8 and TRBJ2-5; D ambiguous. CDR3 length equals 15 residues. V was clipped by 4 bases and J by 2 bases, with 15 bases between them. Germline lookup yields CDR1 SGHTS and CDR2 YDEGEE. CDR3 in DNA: TGTGCCAGCAGCCACGGCAGCAACTTACAAGAGACCCAGTACTTC. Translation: CASSHGSNLQETQYF.

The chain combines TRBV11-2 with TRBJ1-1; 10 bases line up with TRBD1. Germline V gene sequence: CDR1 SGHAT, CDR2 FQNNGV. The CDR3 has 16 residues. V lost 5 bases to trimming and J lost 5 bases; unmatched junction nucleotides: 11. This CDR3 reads CASSKTGGAPRTEAFF. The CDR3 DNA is TGTGCCAGCAGCAAGACAGGGGGCGCCCCGAGAACTGAAGCTTTCTTT.

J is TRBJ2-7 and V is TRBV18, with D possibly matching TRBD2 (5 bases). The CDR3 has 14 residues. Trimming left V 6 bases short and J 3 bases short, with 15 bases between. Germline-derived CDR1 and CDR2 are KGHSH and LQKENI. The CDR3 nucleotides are TGTGCCAGCTCCAAGACCCCCGGAGGCTACGAGCAGTACTTC. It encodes CASSKTPGGYEQYF. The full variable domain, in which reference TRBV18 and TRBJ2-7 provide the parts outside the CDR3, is NAGVMQNPRHLVRRRGQEARLRCSPMKGHSHVYWYRQLPEEGLKFMVYLQKENIIDESGMPKERFSAEFPKEGPSILRIQQVVRGDSAAYFCASSKTPGGYEQYFGPGTRLTVT.

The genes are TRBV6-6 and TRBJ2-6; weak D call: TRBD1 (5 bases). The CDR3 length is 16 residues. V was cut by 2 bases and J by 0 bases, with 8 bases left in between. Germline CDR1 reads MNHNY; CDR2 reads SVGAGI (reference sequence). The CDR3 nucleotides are TGTGCCAGCAGTTACCTCGACAGCTCTGGGGCCAACGTCCTGACTTTC. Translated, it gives CASSYLDSSGANVLTF.